This T cell receptor (beta chain) was identified in a study of early T cells in non-severe SARS-CoV-2 infection. Study at large: Sequenced bulk RNA came from whole blood that was unsorted, and chains were unpaired. General study findings and limits: Matching with VDJdb favored anti-spike CD8 responses (missing private and CD4 specificities).

Individual cDNA molecules were tagged with unique molecular identifiers, the study reported. One entry per CDR3 protein, called by TCRdb with MiXCR from the 5' RACE reads. The data show 50,000 or so distinct CDR3 sequences, approximately 11% seen once. This clonotype was recorded at least ten times. The antigen is undetermined. With V trimmed by 7 bases and J by 6 bases, 13 bases remained unmatched. CDR1 and CDR2 (germline): MNHEY, SVGAGI. CDR3 size: 16 residues. The sequence derives from an adult who was a healthcare worker with PCR-confirmed SARS-CoV-2 infection or an uninfected control (not recorded which). This chain connects TRBV6-5 to TRBJ2-1; 9 bases are shared with TRBD2. The sequenced sample was whole blood. The CDR3 nucleotides read TGTGCCAGCACTCTAAACCGAGCGGGAGGATCCAATGAGCAGTTCTTC. This gives the protein CASTLNRAGGSNEQFF.